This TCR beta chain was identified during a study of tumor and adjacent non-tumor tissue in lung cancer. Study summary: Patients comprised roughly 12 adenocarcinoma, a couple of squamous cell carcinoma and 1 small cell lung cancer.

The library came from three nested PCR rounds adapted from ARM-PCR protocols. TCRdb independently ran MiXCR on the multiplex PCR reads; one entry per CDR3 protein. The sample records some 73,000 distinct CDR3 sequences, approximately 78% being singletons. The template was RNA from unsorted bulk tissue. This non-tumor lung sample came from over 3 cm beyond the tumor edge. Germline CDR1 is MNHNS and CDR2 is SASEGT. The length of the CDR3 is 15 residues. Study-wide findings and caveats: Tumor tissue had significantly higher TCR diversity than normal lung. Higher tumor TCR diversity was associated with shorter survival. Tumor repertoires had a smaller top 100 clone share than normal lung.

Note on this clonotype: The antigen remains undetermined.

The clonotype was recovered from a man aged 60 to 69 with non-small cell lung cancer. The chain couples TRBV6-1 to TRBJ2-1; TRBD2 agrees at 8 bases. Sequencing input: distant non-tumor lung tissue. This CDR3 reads CVTRPPGLGEDEQFF. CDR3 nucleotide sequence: TGTGTCACCCGACCCCCGGGACTAGGTGAGGATGAGCAGTTCTTC.